This TCR beta chain was recovered during a study of blood T cell repertoires in COVID-19. Turning to the study itself: COVID-19 samples from acute and convalescent phases originated in the United States, Italy and Spain.

The CDR3 is 16 amino acids. Germline V gives CDR1 MRHNA, CDR2 SNTAGT. V shed 10 bases, J shed 5 bases, and the junction held 16 bases outside the gene matches. The participants were between about 18 and 90 years old and came from roughly 25 US areas. Per the authors' pipeline: Reference gene primer amplification gave estimated nucleated cell counts. Profiling relied on immunoSEQ multiplex PCR, and the TCRdb table lists in-frame clones only, not all of them. V and J calls and clone size are as listed in that table; D and trimming were resolved from the DNA. The repertoire holds under 200,000 clones, with 75% to 90% as singletons.

V and J are TRBV6-4 and TRBJ2-5, with 10 bases identical to TRBD1. Sequencing was carried out using PBMCs or T cells enriched from blood (not recorded which). The sequence was obtained from a woman aged 55-70 years who had recovered from COVID-19. Written as DNA, the CDR3 is TGTGCCATCGTAGGGCGGGACAGGGGAATCGGGGAGACCCAGTACTTC. Its protein product is CAIVGRDRGIGETQYF.